A single sample is the source of the 27 T cell receptor beta chains below, sequenced in a study of human T cells and chemical hapten exposure. MiXCR, run by TCRdb on the RACE reads, gives a single entry per CDR3 protein. The sample records 130,000 or so distinct CDR3 sequences, approximately 9.1% being singletons. Time point: healthy volunteer bleed at 2 weeks. It was from unfractionated whole blood that total RNA was extracted. The material sequenced was whole blood. The receptor source for this set is a male donor in good health. Some clones in this sample may be carry-over from other donors' samples.

This clonotype came up many times. The chain links TRBV7-9 to TRBJ2-5, with TRBD2 as a possible D gene (5 bases). V was trimmed by 5 bases and J by 4 bases, leaving 20 bases between them. The CDR3 is made up of 16 amino acids. CDR1 and CDR2 (germline): SEHNR, FQNEAQ (reference sequence). The CDR3 DNA reads as TGTGCCAGCAGCCCAACAACTAGGCCCAACCGAGAGACCCAGTACTTC. It codes for CASSPTTRPNRETQYF.

The CDR3 loop is CASSLGRWDVNEKLFF. The DNA of the CDR3 is TGTGCCAGCAGCTTAGGGAGGTGGGATGTTAATGAAAAACTGTTTTTT. This chain links TRBV7-6 with TRBJ1-4, with unresolved D. Deletions cut 1 base from V and 4 bases from J, with 13 bases between. This CDR3 region has 16 residues. Germline lookup yields CDR1 SGHVS and CDR2 FNYEAQ.

This clonotype was detected many times. The chain carries TRBV20-1 and TRBJ1-4; unclear D gene. V dropped 3 bases and J dropped 0 bases, with 8 bases sitting between them. The CDR3 totals 14 residues. Germline V gives CDR1 DFQATT, CDR2 SNEGSKA (reference sequence). CDR3 sequence reads: CSASPQTTNEKLFF. In nucleotides, the CDR3 is TGCAGTGCTAGCCCCCAGACAACTAATGAAAAACTGTTTTTT.

V and J are TRBV6-2 or TRBV6-3 and TRBJ2-5, with D unresolved. The germline V gene encodes CDR1 MNHEY and CDR2 SVGEGT. V lost 2 bases and J 0 bases, leaving 4 bases between the germline ends. This CDR3 is built from 13 residues. CDR3 DNA: TGTGCCAGCAGTTACGAGGACCAAGAGACCCAGTACTTC. Protein product: CASSYEDQETQYF.

This clonotype showed up just a few times. This rearrangement joins TRBV4-3 to TRBJ2-3; D unclear. The germline CDR1 and CDR2 sequences are LGHNA and YSLEER. Trimming left V 0 bases short and J 0 bases short, with 13 bases between. This CDR3 region has 17 residues. The CDR3 bases are TGCGCCAGCAGCCAAGATAAAGCCCTCAAAAGCACAGATACGCAGTATTTT. As protein: CASSQDKALKSTDTQYF.

V is TRBV29-1 and J is TRBJ2-1; the match to TRBD1 covers 9 bases. With 6 bases clipped from V and 3 bases from J, the junction kept 6 bases outside the gene matches. The CDR3 runs 14 residues. Germline CDR1 SQVTM, CDR2 ANQGSEA. The DNA for the CDR3 is TGCAGCGTGGGACAGGGAATTCTCTACAATGAGCAGTTCTTC. It yields the protein CSVGQGILYNEQFF.

This clonotype was picked up a small number of times. The CDR3 DNA reads as TGTGCCAGCAGTGACCCCGACAGGTCCGAGGAGACCCAGTACTTC. This codes for CASSDPDRSEETQYF. This chain uses TRBV2 with TRBJ2-5; D is possibly TRBD1 (6 bases). V lost 3 bases to trimming and J lost 5 bases, with 16 bases between them. The germline V gene encodes CDR1 SNHLY and CDR2 FYNNEI. The CDR3 has 15 residues.

A few counts support this clonotype. V gene TRBV10-3 combines with J gene TRBJ2-7; D perhaps matches TRBD2 (5 bases). V shed 1 base and J shed 0 bases, with 7 bases lying between them. The CDR3 consists of 14 residues. CDR1 ENHRY and CDR2 SYGVKD come from the germline V gene. CDR3 region: CAISEFTSSYEQYF. For the CDR3, the DNA is TGTGCCATCAGTGAGTTCACTAGCTCCTACGAGCAGTACTTC.

V and J are TRBV27 and TRBJ2-7, with TRBD1 matching 8 bases. This CDR3 is 16 amino acids long. Germline loops: CDR1 MNHEY, CDR2 SMNVEV (reference sequence). V was pared by 5 bases and J by 0 bases, with 9 bases of the junction left unmatched. The CDR3 DNA sequence: TGTGCCAGCAGTGCGTACCCGGGACAGGTCTCCTACGAGCAGTACTTC. This translates into CASSAYPGQVSYEQYF.

This clonotype was recorded a few times. The gene calls are TRBV7-9 and TRBJ2-5, with TRBD1 matching over 8 bases. V was clipped by 5 bases and J by 4 bases; unmatched bases: 18. CDR1 is SEHNR, CDR2 FQNEAQ, per germline (reference sequence). The CDR3 contains 18 residues. The CDR3 nucleotides read TGTGCCAGCAGCCGTCCCTCAGGGGGCAGGCCCCTCGGAGAGACCCAGTACTTC. This encodes CASSRPSGGRPLGETQYF.

This clonotype has a handful of counts. The CDR3 nucleotides read TGTGCCAGCAGCTTAGGGGACAAGGCCTCCTACGAGCAGTACTTC. Translation: CASSLGDKASYEQYF. The chain is built from TRBV7-6 and TRBJ2-7; perhaps TRBD1 as D (6 bases). V was shortened by 1 base and J by 0 bases, with 10 bases between the two germline ends. Germline lookup yields CDR1 SGHVS and CDR2 FNYEAQ. The CDR3 totals 15 residues.

The gene calls are TRBV4-2 and TRBJ2-1; D unclear. The CDR3 covers 17 residues. Trimming removed 0 bases from V and 6 bases from J, with 18 bases in between. Germline V gives CDR1 LGHNA, CDR2 YNFKEQ. The CDR3: CASSQEMGLNRLNEQFF. The DNA for the CDR3 is TGTGCCAGCAGCCAAGAAATGGGCCTCAACCGACTCAATGAGCAGTTCTTC.

This clonotype came up a few times. The V call is TRBV24-1, the J call TRBJ1-2; D unresolved. This CDR3 comprises 12 residues. Trimming pared 3 bases from V and 9 bases from J, leaving 10 bases between. The germline CDR1 and CDR2 sequences are KGHDR and SFDVKD. Here the CDR3 DNA reads TGTGCCACCAGTGATAGCACGGAGAGCTACACCTTC. This sequence encodes CATSDSTESYTF.

This clonotype was detected a few times. The CDR3 bases are TGTGCCAGCAGTGAAGCCTGGCAGGCCTCCTACGAGCAGTACTTC. This gives the protein CASSEAWQASYEQYF. The chain has TRBV6-1 and TRBJ2-7; no clear D. There are 15 residues in the CDR3. V shed 0 bases and J shed 0 bases, with 9 bases lying between them. Germline CDR1 is MNHNS and CDR2 is SASEGT.

This clonotype was recorded a few times. The CDR3 sequence is CASSFEPGYAEQFF. The CDR3 DNA reads as TGCGCCAGCAGCTTCGAACCGGGGTATGCTGAGCAGTTCTTC. The V call is TRBV5-1, the J call TRBJ2-1, with a possible D match to TRBD2 (5 bases). Trimming removed 2 bases at V and 9 bases at J, with 15 bases between. CDR3 length equals 14 residues. Per the germline V gene, CDR1 is SGHRS and CDR2 is YFSETQ.

In its sample, this clonotype was seen many times. The CDR3 loop reads CASSSRYQPQHF. The CDR3 coding sequence is TGTGCCAGCAGTTCAAGATATCAGCCCCAGCATTTT. The chain links TRBV12-3 or TRBV12-4 to TRBJ1-5; D remains ambiguous. V lost 4 bases and J lost 5, with 6 bases in between. The CDR3 extends over 12 amino acids.

In its sample, this clonotype was seen a few times. This chain connects TRBV30 to TRBJ2-1; TRBD1 aligns across 8 bases. Germline assignment: CDR1 GTSNPN and CDR2 SVGIG (reference sequence). This CDR3 has 16 amino acids. Trimming took 3 bases from V and 9 from J; bases not matched to a gene: 16. CDR3 sequence reads: CAWSPGRGPGGFEQFF. The CDR3 DNA follows: TGTGCCTGGAGCCCTGGCAGGGGGCCCGGGGGTTTTGAGCAGTTCTTC. The full variable domain, rest sourced from reference TRBV30 and TRBJ2-1, is SQTIHQWPATLVQPVGSPLSLECTVEGTSNPNLYWYRQAAGRGLQLLFYSVGIGQISSEVPQNLSASRPQDRQFILSSKKLLLSDSGFYLCAWSPGRGPGGFEQFFGPGTRLTVL.

J is TRBJ2-3 and V is TRBV6-5; D is uncertain. CDR1 and CDR2 (germline): MNHEY, SVGAGI. The CDR3 runs to 15 residues. The ends were cut back, 0 bases at V and 0 bases at J, with 7 bases in the middle. The CDR3 region has the DNA TGTGCCAGCAGTTACTCGTACCCGAGCACAGATACGCAGTATTTT. This encodes CASSYSYPSTDTQYF.

This clonotype came up a few times. The V call is TRBV10-2, the J call TRBJ2-1, with D possibly being TRBD1 (5 bases). The CDR3 consists of 15 residues. Trimming took off 8 bases at V and 0 bases at J, with 14 bases between the two ends. In germline, CDR1 is WSHSY, CDR2 SAAADI. This CDR3 is CASLSLDSSYNEQFF. In DNA form, the CDR3 reads TGCGCCAGCTTATCCCTTGACAGCTCCTACAATGAGCAGTTCTTC.

This clonotype showed up just a few times. The V call is TRBV7-9, the J call TRBJ2-3; 8 bases are a match to TRBD2. The J segment lost 5 bases and the V segment lost 0 bases, leaving 10 bases of the junction unmatched. Germline assignment: CDR1 SEHNR and CDR2 FQNEAQ (reference sequence). The CDR3 loop spans 17 amino acids. The CDR3 sequence: CASSLAASGRYIDTQYF. The CDR3 DNA follows: TGTGCCAGCAGCTTAGCTGCCAGCGGGAGATATATAGATACGCAGTATTTT.

V gene TRBV4-2 combines with J gene TRBJ1-3, with no clear D. Germline CDR1 is LGHNA and CDR2 is YNFKEQ. V lost 0 bases and J 4 bases, leaving 13 bases between the germline ends. The CDR3 covers 16 residues. This CDR3 reads CASSQEISGEGNTIYF. CDR3 sequence (DNA): TGTGCCAGCAGCCAAGAAATTTCCGGGGAGGGAAACACCATATATTTT.

As for this clonotype: The junction does not match germline at one end; this may be a read error. CDR3 nucleotide sequence: TGTACCAGCAGTGAATCACGGGTCCCCATTCAGTACTTC. Translation: CTSSESRVPIQYF. This chain links TRBV25-1 with TRBJ2-4; no firm D call. The germline gives CDR1 MGHDK, CDR2 SYGVNS. The CDR3 is made up of 13 amino acids. Variable domain in full (rest from reference TRBV25-1 and TRBJ2-4): EADIYQTPRYLVIGTGKKITLECSQTMGHDKMYWYQQDPGMELHLIHYSYGVNSTEKGDLSSESTVSRIRTEHFPLTLESARPSHTSQYLCTSSESRVPIQYFGAGTRLSVL.

This clonotype was seen ten or more times. V gene TRBV12-3 or TRBV12-4 combines with J gene TRBJ2-1; 14 bases match TRBD2. This CDR3 contains 16 residues. J lost 8 bases, V lost 3 bases, and 6 bases had no gene match. The CDR3 loop is CASSLGLAGARDEQFF. The DNA of the CDR3 is TGTGCCAGCAGTTTGGGACTAGCGGGGGCCCGGGATGAGCAGTTCTTC.

The V and J genes are TRBV2 and TRBJ1-5; D unclear. The ends were cut back, 7 bases at V and 4 bases at J, with 11 bases in the middle. The CDR3 is 13 amino acids. From germline, CDR1 is SNHLY and CDR2 FYNNEI. The CDR3 protein is CASTAGGNQPQHF. For the CDR3, the DNA is TGTGCCAGCACGGCGGGAGGGAATCAGCCCCAGCATTTT.

This clonotype occurred many times. The J gene is TRBJ1-6, the V gene TRBV28, with D possibly being TRBD1 (6 bases). CDR1 and CDR2 (germline): MDHEN, SYDVKM. Trimming removed 5 bases from V and 7 bases from J, with 18 bases in between. The CDR3 has 16 amino acids. CDR3 loop: CASSLEGTFGNSPLHF. The CDR3 bases are TGTGCCAGCAGTCTCGAGGGGACATTCGGGAATTCACCCCTCCACTTT.

This clonotype was seen repeatedly, ten times or more. The CDR3 nucleotides are TGTGCCAGCAGATACTCCGGGACAGGAGGAAATCAGCCCCAGCATTTT. This translates into CASRYSGTGGNQPQHF. This chain joins TRBV12-3 or TRBV12-4 and TRBJ1-5; TRBD1 aligns across 8 bases. The length of the CDR3 is 16 residues. Germline trimming cut 6 bases from V and 4 bases from J; bases unmatched to any gene: 11.

This clonotype has more than one count but fewer than ten. V and J are TRBV19 and TRBJ1-2; tentatively, D is TRBD1 (5 bases). The V end was cut by 1 base, the J end by 3 bases, with 15 bases between. The CDR3 is 16 amino acids. Germline-derived CDR1 and CDR2 are LNHDA and SQIVND (reference sequence). CDR3 in DNA: TGTGCCAGTAGTATAGTGGGGACTGGAGACGACTATGGCTACACCTTC. This encodes CASSIVGTGDDYGYTF.